Described below is a single TCR beta chain sequence and its context. Its antigen is unidentified. Treatment denoted: oral pan-JAK inhibitor, 5-10 mg twice daily. Specimens obtained from alopecia areata patients comprised lesional scalp punch biopsies and peripheral blood. This entry comes from a study of CD8+ T cells in alopecia areata. Whole-study context: Treated patients were given oral tofacitinib, which was dosed at 5 to 10 mg twice daily. Scoring treated patients' severity relied on the percentage of scalp area affected.

cDNA serving as the sequencing template came from extracted, reverse transcribed RNA. The table came from immunoSEQ multiplex PCR; TCRdb's copy has only in-frame clones and leaves some out. Of over 90,000 clones in the sample, approximately 90% are singletons; the top ten hold more than 9.5%. Germline lookup yields CDR1 MNHEY and CDR2 SMNVEV (reference sequence). The CDR3 totals 16 residues. The V and J ends lost 3 bases and 0 bases respectively, with 13 bases between them. The study's findings and limits: In patients, TCRs were shared less clearly than in mice, and HLA may possibly be involved.

Source: CD8+ T cells sorted from blood, taken around week 34, from a patient treated with tofacitinib. The clonotype originates from a human donor with alopecia areata. V usage is TRBV27 and J usage is TRBJ2-3; D is unclear. The CDR3 protein is CASSFLRAASTDTQYF. DNA of the CDR3: TGTGCCAGCAGTTTTCTACGCGCCGCTAGCACAGATACGCAGTATTTT.